The 19 T cell receptor beta chains listed next were all sequenced from one sample in a study of OX40 agonist ivuxolimab in advanced cancers. The data were produced by immunoSEQ multiplex PCR, yet TCRdb's version contains in-frame clones alone and is incomplete. The sample has fewer than 70,000 clones, 91% seen once. Source: CD4+ or CD8+ T cells sorted from blood, taken in a trial of the OX40 agonist ivuxolimab. Source of these receptors: an adult with an advanced solid tumor such as melanoma, head and neck, liver or kidney cancer.

This chain connects TRBV5-8 to TRBJ2-1, with D unresolved. CDR1 and CDR2 (germline): SGHTS, YDEGEE. The CDR3 covers 13 residues. Trimming took 3 bases from V and 5 from J, leaving 9 bases between them. The CDR3 reads CASSYRSHNEQFF. CDR3 nucleotides: TGTGCCAGCAGCTATAGGTCCCACAATGAGCAGTTCTTC.

V is TRBV7-2 and J is TRBJ2-5; a possible D gene is TRBD2 (5 bases). The V gene's germline CDR1 is SGHTA and CDR2 FQGNSA. V was pared by 4 bases and J by 5 bases, with 11 bases between. CDR3 length: 13 residues. The DNA of the CDR3 is TGTGCCAGCAGCTCAAGGACGGGGGAGACCCAGTACTTC. This translates into CASSSRTGETQYF.

The chain has TRBV2 and TRBJ2-1, with 9 bases fitting TRBD2. This CDR3 region has 14 residues. The V gene's germline CDR1 is SNHLY and CDR2 FYNNEI. The CDR3 is CAGHDSGRLDEQFF. The CDR3 bases are TGTGCTGGGCACGATAGCGGGAGACTCGATGAGCAGTTCTTC.

The CDR3 sequence: CASSLGGLLTDTQYF. CDR3 sequence (DNA): TGTGCCAGCAGCTTAGGAGGTCTGCTCACAGATACGCAGTATTTT. The chain combines TRBV7-2 with TRBJ2-3; D is undetermined. V was shortened by 1 base and J by 2 bases, with 10 bases between the two germline ends. CDR3 length: 15 amino acids. Germline V gene lookup returns CDR1 SGHTA and CDR2 FQGNSA. Full variable domain (rest looked up from reference TRBV7-2 and TRBJ2-3): GAGVSQSPSNKVTEKGKDVELRCDPISGHTALYWYRQSLGQGLEFLIYFQGNSAPDKSGLPSDRFSAERTGGSVSTLTIQRTQQEDSAVYLCASSLGGLLTDTQYFGPGTRLTVL.

This sequence joins TRBV4-1 and TRBJ1-5; D ambiguous. The germline CDR1 and CDR2 sequences are MGHRA and YSYEKL. V lost 0 bases and J 4 bases, leaving 16 bases between the germline ends. There are 17 residues in the CDR3. For the CDR3, the DNA is TGCGCCAGCAGCCAAGATCACCCGGGCGGCGTTAATCAGCCCCAGCATTTT. Translating it yields CASSQDHPGGVNQPQHF.

This chain links TRBV29-1 with TRBJ1-1; D remains ambiguous. This CDR3 has 13 residues. CDR1 is SQVTM, CDR2 ANQGSEA, per germline. Trimming cost V 4 bases and J 4 bases, with 13 bases left between them. CDR3: CSVASGVGTEAFF. The DNA of the CDR3 is TGCAGCGTTGCGTCCGGGGTTGGCACTGAAGCTTTCTTT.

This chain uses TRBV15 with TRBJ1-2; D gene uncertain. Per germline, CDR1 LNHNV and CDR2 YYDKDF (reference sequence). The CDR3 is made up of 13 amino acids. V was shortened by 0 bases and J by 8 bases, with 10 bases between the two germline ends. The CDR3 protein is CATSRDLRLGYTF. Written as DNA, the CDR3 is TGTGCCACCAGCAGAGATCTACGGTTAGGCTACACCTTC.

The chain uses TRBV2 and TRBJ2-4; D is undetermined. Per germline, CDR1 SNHLY and CDR2 FYNNEI. This CDR3 has 11 residues. V lost 2 bases and J lost 6, with 2 bases in between. The CDR3 DNA reads as TGTGCCAGCAGTGAAACAAACATTCAGTACTTC. Protein product: CASSETNIQYF.

The chain has TRBV28 and TRBJ1-2, with D unresolved. V lost 3 bases and J 7 bases, leaving 6 bases between the germline ends. Per the germline V gene, CDR1 is MDHEN and CDR2 is SYDVKM. The CDR3 extends over 11 amino acids. The CDR3 is CASSLTTGYTF. CDR3 sequence (DNA): TGTGCCAGCAGTTTGACTACTGGCTACACCTTC.

The V gene is TRBV11-2, the J gene TRBJ2-1; D is ambiguous. The CDR3 loop spans 14 amino acids. In germline, CDR1 is SGHAT, CDR2 FQNNGV. With 4 bases removed from V and 6 bases from J, the gap between germline ends came to 13 bases. DNA of the CDR3: TGTGCCAGCAGCTCTAGTGTGTTGGGCAATGAGCAGTTCTTC. This codes for CASSSSVLGNEQFF.

V gene TRBV11-2 combines with J gene TRBJ2-1, with TRBD2 matching 11 bases. Losses at the gene ends were 1 base for V and 7 bases for J; bases not matched to a gene: 9. In germline, CDR1 is SGHAT, CDR2 FQNNGV. CDR3 length equals 17 residues. The CDR3 protein is CASSLGLLAGADNEQFF. The CDR3 nucleotides are TGTGCCAGCAGCTTAGGCTTACTAGCGGGAGCGGATAATGAGCAGTTCTTC.

The chain carries TRBV28 and TRBJ1-3; D is possibly TRBD1 (6 bases). V lost 7 bases and J lost 3, with 16 bases in between. CDR1 MDHEN and CDR2 SYDVKM come from the germline V gene. This CDR3 comprises 15 residues. This chain's CDR3 is CASNPPDRSGNTIYF. The DNA of the CDR3 is TGTGCCAGCAACCCACCGGACAGAAGTGGAAACACCATATATTTT.

The V call is TRBV5-1, the J call TRBJ2-1, with D tentatively TRBD1 (5 bases). From germline, CDR1 is SGHRS and CDR2 YFSETQ. V lost 2 bases, J lost 4 bases, and 13 bases lay in between. The CDR3 consists of 15 residues. Here the CDR3 reads CASSFPRDWYNEQFF. CDR3 coding DNA: TGCGCCAGCAGCTTCCCCAGGGATTGGTACAATGAGCAGTTCTTC.

In DNA, the CDR3 is TGTGCCAGCAGTGAAGCGCTTTCCGGGACAGGGAGTCTGGTTGGGCAAGAGACCCAGTACTTC. It yields the protein CASSEALSGTGSLVGQETQYF. The J gene is TRBJ2-5, the V gene TRBV2, with 9 bases identical to TRBD1. Germline V CDR1 and CDR2: SNHLY, FYNNEI. Trimming cost V 0 bases and J 2 bases; bases outside gene matches: 19. The CDR3 runs to 21 residues.

In this sample, this clone turned up once. This rearrangement joins TRBV11-2 to TRBJ2-7; 7 bases are shared with TRBD1. The length of the CDR3 is 12 residues. The V gene's germline CDR1 is SGHAT and CDR2 FQNNGV. J lost 5 bases, V lost 5 bases, and 3 bases had no gene match. The CDR3 DNA reads TGTGCCAGCAGCCAGGGGGTCCACGAGCAGTACTTC. The encoded protein is CASSQGVHEQYF.

This chain uses TRBV9 with TRBJ2-2, with 7 bases matching TRBD2. The V segment lost 0 bases and the J segment 5 bases; nucleotides outside the gene matches: 7. The CDR3 runs to 16 residues. From germline, CDR1 is SGDLS and CDR2 YYNGEE. The CDR3 DNA is TGTGCCAGCAGCGTAGCTAACCAGGGAGGGACCGGGGAGCTGTTTTTT. Protein product: CASSVANQGGTGELFF.

The V gene is TRBV7-2, the J gene TRBJ2-2; D is undetermined. V lost 5 bases and J 1 base, leaving 11 bases between the germline ends. The CDR3 has 15 residues. Germline V gives CDR1 SGHTA, CDR2 FQGNSA. Written as DNA, the CDR3 is TGTGCCAGCAGCCTATTAGCCGAGAACACCGGGGAGCTGTTTTTT. It encodes CASSLLAENTGELFF.

This clone was recorded once. The J gene is TRBJ2-6, the V gene TRBV4-3; 8 bases align to TRBD1. Germline values: CDR1 LGHNA, CDR2 YSLEER. The J segment lost 2 bases and the V segment lost 6 bases, leaving 3 bases of the junction unmatched. The CDR3 is 15 residues long. The CDR3 bases are TGCGCCAGCAGTAAACAGGGGGCTGGGGCCAACGTCCTGACTTTC. Amino acids: CASSKQGAGANVLTF.

The chain carries TRBV18 and TRBJ2-3; 7 nucleotides align to TRBD2. In germline, CDR1 is KGHSH, CDR2 LQKENI. This CDR3 is built from 15 residues. V lost 6 bases to trimming and J lost 3 bases; unmatched junction nucleotides: 9. In nucleotides, the CDR3 is TGTGCCAGCTCGGGGCAGGCGGGAGAAACAGATACGCAGTATTTT. Translated: CASSGQAGETDTQYF.